The clone carrying this TCR beta chain has just a few counts. Its target is not known. This sample was included in a study of vaccination and CD4 T cells after COVID-19. Sample treatment: roughly ten-day PBMC culture with coronavirus spike peptide pools or control peptides (ViraFEST assay). Cultured CD4+ T cell DNA was sequenced using the Oncomine TCR Beta short-read assay. A single record per CDR3 protein comes from TCRdb applying MiXCR to the PCR reads. The profile shows under 15,000 distinct CDR3 sequences, 40% to 60% of them singletons. This TCR derives from a human donor who had recovered from COVID-19. The sequencing sample was made of CD4+ T cells from blood, cultured in vitro.

The CDR3 nucleotides read TGTGCCAGCAGCCAAGCGGGGTGGGGCTACACCTTC. Protein: CASSQAGWGYTF. J is TRBJ1-2 and V is TRBV3-1; D gene unclear. Trimming stripped 1 base from V and 8 bases from J, with 8 bases between. The germline V gene encodes CDR1 LGHDT and CDR2 YNNKEL (reference sequence). The CDR3 runs 12 residues.